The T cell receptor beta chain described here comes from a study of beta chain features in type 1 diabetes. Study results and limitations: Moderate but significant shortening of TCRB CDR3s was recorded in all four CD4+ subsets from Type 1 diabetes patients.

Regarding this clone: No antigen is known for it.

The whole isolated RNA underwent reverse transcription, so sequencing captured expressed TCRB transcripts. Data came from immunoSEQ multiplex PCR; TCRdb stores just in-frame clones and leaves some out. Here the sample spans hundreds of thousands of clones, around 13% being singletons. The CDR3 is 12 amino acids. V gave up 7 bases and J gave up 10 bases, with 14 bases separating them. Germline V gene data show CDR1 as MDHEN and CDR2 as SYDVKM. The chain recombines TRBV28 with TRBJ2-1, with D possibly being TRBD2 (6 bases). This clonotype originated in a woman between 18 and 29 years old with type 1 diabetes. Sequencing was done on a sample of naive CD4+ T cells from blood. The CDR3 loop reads CASTVRAGEQFF. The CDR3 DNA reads TGTGCCAGCACCGTTCGTGCGGGAGAGCAGTTCTTC.